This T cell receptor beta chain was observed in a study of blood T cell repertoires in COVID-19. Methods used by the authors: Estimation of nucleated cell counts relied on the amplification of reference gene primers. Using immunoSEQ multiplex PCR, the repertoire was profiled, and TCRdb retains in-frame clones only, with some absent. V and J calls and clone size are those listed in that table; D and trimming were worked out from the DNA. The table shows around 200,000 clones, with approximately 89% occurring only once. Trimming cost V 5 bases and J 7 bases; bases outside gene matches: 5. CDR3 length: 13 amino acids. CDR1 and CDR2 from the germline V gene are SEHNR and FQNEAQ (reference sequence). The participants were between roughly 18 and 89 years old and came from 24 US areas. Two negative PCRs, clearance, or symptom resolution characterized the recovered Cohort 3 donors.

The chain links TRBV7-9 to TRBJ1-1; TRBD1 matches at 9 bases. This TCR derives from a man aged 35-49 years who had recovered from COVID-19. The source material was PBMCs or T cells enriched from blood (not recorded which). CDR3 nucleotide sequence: TGTGCCAGCAGCGGTGGGACAGGGCTTGAAGCTTTCTTT. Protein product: CASSGGTGLEAFF.